The 17 T cell receptor beta chains listed next were all sequenced from one sample in a study of T cell changes during pregnancy in multiple sclerosis. Using immunoSEQ multiplex PCR, the repertoire was profiled, and TCRdb retains in-frame clones only, with some absent. This repertoire shows 30,000 to 40,000 clones, about 89% found once; its top ten account for 0.45% to 0.55%. Sequencing was performed on CD4+ T cells from peripheral blood mononuclear cells, taken in the third trimester of pregnancy. Receptors originate from a female donor in good health, enrolled as a control in a pregnancy study.

This clone was counted between two and nine times. This chain connects TRBV5-6 to TRBJ1-1; no clear D. In germline, CDR1 is SGHDT, CDR2 YYEEEE. CDR3 size: 13 residues. The V end lost 0 bases, the J end lost 8 bases, and 11 bases lay between the germline ends. CDR3 loop: CASSLGPGGEAFF. As DNA, the CDR3 is TGTGCCAGCAGCTTGGGCCCAGGTGGGGAAGCTTTCTTT. Combining the CDR3 with reference TRBV5-6 and TRBJ1-1 gives the whole variable domain DAGVTQSPTHLIKTRGQQVTLRCSPKSGHDTVSWYQQALGQGPQFIFQYYEEEERQRGNFPDRFSGHQFPNYSSELNVNALLLGDSALYLCASSLGPGGEAFFGQGTRLTVV.

This chain connects TRBV9 to TRBJ2-5, with D hard to call. Germline lookup yields CDR1 SGDLS and CDR2 YYNGEE. Trimming shortened V by 0 bases and J by 7 bases, and 13 bases separated the two germline ends. The CDR3 consists of 14 residues. The CDR3 nucleotides are TGTGCCAGCAGCGTAGACTCCAGTGCGGTGACCCAGTACTTC. Protein product: CASSVDSSAVTQYF.

V usage is TRBV23-1 and J usage is TRBJ1-1; D remains unclear. TRBV23-1 is designated an ORF whose function remains uncertain. This CDR3 comprises 14 residues. V shed 6 bases and J shed 0 bases, with 11 bases lying between them. The CDR3: CASRKGGLNTEAFF. For the CDR3, the DNA is TGCGCCAGCAGAAAGGGAGGACTGAACACTGAAGCTTTCTTT.

The chain is built from TRBV7-2 and TRBJ1-2; D call uncertain. Germline assignment: CDR1 SGHTA and CDR2 FQGNSA. The V gene lost 1 base and the J gene lost 0 bases, with 9 bases spanning the gap. CDR3 length: 15 amino acids. The CDR3 DNA reads TGTGCCAGCAGCTTAGTCTCCCCCGCTAACTATGGCTACACCTTC. This codes for CASSLVSPANYGYTF.

The chain employs TRBV28 and TRBJ1-1; D remains ambiguous. The germline CDR1 and CDR2 sequences are MDHEN and SYDVKM. The CDR3 totals 12 residues. The ends were cut back, 6 bases at V and 6 bases at J, with 11 bases in the middle. The CDR3 region has the DNA TGTGCCAGCAGACCCCGTCAGTCTGAAGCTTTCTTT. This translates into CASRPRQSEAFF.

The DNA for the CDR3 is TGTGCCAGCTCACCACCCCCGGGGTCACTAGCCAAAAACATTCAGTACTTC. This codes for CASSPPPGSLAKNIQYF. This chain connects TRBV18 to TRBJ2-4; weak D call: TRBD2 (5 bases). Germline assignment: CDR1 KGHSH and CDR2 LQKENI. This CDR3 contains 17 residues. V was pared by 0 bases and J by 0 bases, with 12 bases between.

This sequence joins TRBV7-8 and TRBJ1-4; TRBD1 agrees at 8 bases. V dropped 0 bases and J dropped 7; count of bases not matched to a gene: 7. The germline V gene encodes CDR1 SGHVS and CDR2 FQNEAQ. The CDR3 sequence is 16 residues long. The CDR3 DNA sequence: TGTGCCAGCAGCTTAGCGCAAGGGACAGGTCTTGAAAAACTGTTTTTT. Translation: CASSLAQGTGLEKLFF.

The chain uses TRBV4-1 and TRBJ2-1; 8 nucleotides line up with TRBD2. This CDR3 region has 16 residues. With 5 bases clipped from V and 0 bases from J, the junction kept 6 bases outside the gene matches. Germline V gives CDR1 MGHRA, CDR2 YSYEKL. The CDR3 DNA follows: TGCGCCAGCAGCGAACAGAGCGGGAGCTCCTACAATGAGCAGTTCTTC. Translated, it gives CASSEQSGSSYNEQFF.

The V gene is TRBV18, the J gene TRBJ1-1, with 8 bases that match TRBD1. The CDR3 is 16 amino acids. Per the germline V gene, CDR1 is KGHSH and CDR2 is LQKENI. V shed 0 bases, J shed 3 bases, and the junction held 6 bases outside the gene matches. The DNA for the CDR3 is TGTGCCAGCTCACCACCTCTTTCAGGGGGCTACACTGAAGCTTTCTTT. Translating it yields CASSPPLSGGYTEAFF.

This rearrangement joins TRBV28 to TRBJ1-4, with D uncertain. The germline V and J ends were trimmed by 10 bases and 0 bases, with 9 bases remaining between them. CDR1 and CDR2 from the germline V gene are MDHEN and SYDVKM. This CDR3 is 13 amino acids long. CDR3 in DNA: TGTGCCACACAACAGCCAACTAATGAAAAACTGTTTTTT. This gives the protein CATQQPTNEKLFF.

Concerning this clone: At one end the junction does not follow the germline gene, possibly because of a read error. The V gene is TRBV6-5, the J gene TRBJ1-2, with 7 bases fitting TRBD1. From germline, CDR1 is MNHEY and CDR2 SVGAGI. The CDR3 sequence is 14 residues long. The CDR3 coding sequence is TGTGCCAGCAGTTACTCGGAAGGGGGCTATCGCTACACCTTC. This gives the protein CASSYSEGGYRYTF.

The rearrangement links TRBV21-1 to TRBJ2-3; the D call in the table, TRBD2, was not verified against the DNA. TRBV21-1 is a documented pseudogene. The length of the CDR3 is 18 residues. CDR3 nucleotides: TGTGCCAGCAGCAAAATAGGCCGGGAGTGGGCACACACAGATACGCAGTATTTT. Amino acid sequence: CASSKIGREWAHTDTQYF.

This chain links TRBV5-1 with TRBJ1-5; TRBD1 matches at 9 bases. J lost 6 bases, V lost 4 bases, and 5 bases had no gene match. The CDR3 runs 14 residues. Per the germline V gene, CDR1 is SGHRS and CDR2 is YFSETQ. CDR3 in amino acids: CASSEGQGGQPQHF. In nucleotides, the CDR3 is TGCGCCAGCAGCGAGGGACAGGGAGGTCAGCCCCAGCATTTT. Full variable domain (missing parts from reference TRBV5-1 and TRBJ1-5): KAGVTQTPRYLIKTRGQQVTLSCSPISGHRSVSWYQQTPGQGLQFLFEYFSETQRNKGNFPGRFSGRQFSNSRSEMNVSTLELGDSALYLCASSEGQGGQPQHFGDGTRLSIL.

The chain joins TRBV12-5 to TRBJ2-3, with D tentatively TRBD2 (7 bases). This CDR3 is built from 20 residues. The germline V gene encodes CDR1 LGHNT and CDR2 FRNRAP. V lost 0 bases to trimming and J lost 3 bases, with 25 bases between them. The CDR3 loop is CASGLVPGTGRGGWTDTQYF. CDR3 coding DNA: TGTGCTAGTGGTTTGGTACCGGGAACAGGGCGCGGGGGTTGGACAGATACGCAGTATTTT.

Here the CDR3 DNA reads TGTGCCAGCAGCTCAGACAGGGCGAACACTGAAGCTTTCTTT. Residues: CASSSDRANTEAFF. The V call is TRBV9, the J call TRBJ1-1, with 7 bases identical to TRBD1. The germline V gene encodes CDR1 SGDLS and CDR2 YYNGEE. The CDR3 totals 14 residues. The trim removed 4 bases at V and 1 base at J, leaving 4 bases unmatched.

V usage is TRBV4-2 and J usage is TRBJ1-2; perhaps TRBD1 as D (5 bases). This CDR3 comprises 16 residues. V was cut by 0 bases and J by 1 base, with 12 bases left in between. Germline lookup yields CDR1 LGHNA and CDR2 YNFKEQ. CDR3 coding DNA: TGTGCCAGCAGCCAAGAGGGGGGTAAGGGTAACTATGGCTACACCTTC. Translation: CASSQEGGKGNYGYTF.

V gene TRBV4-1 combines with J gene TRBJ2-4, with 7 nucleotides matching TRBD1. Unmatched junction bases numbered 8, after V lost 5 bases and J lost 1 base. CDR3 size: 16 residues. Germline V gene lookup returns CDR1 MGHRA and CDR2 YSYEKL. This CDR3 is CASSVPGTVAKNIQYF. For the CDR3, the DNA is TGCGCCAGCAGCGTACCCGGGACAGTTGCCAAAAACATTCAGTACTTC.